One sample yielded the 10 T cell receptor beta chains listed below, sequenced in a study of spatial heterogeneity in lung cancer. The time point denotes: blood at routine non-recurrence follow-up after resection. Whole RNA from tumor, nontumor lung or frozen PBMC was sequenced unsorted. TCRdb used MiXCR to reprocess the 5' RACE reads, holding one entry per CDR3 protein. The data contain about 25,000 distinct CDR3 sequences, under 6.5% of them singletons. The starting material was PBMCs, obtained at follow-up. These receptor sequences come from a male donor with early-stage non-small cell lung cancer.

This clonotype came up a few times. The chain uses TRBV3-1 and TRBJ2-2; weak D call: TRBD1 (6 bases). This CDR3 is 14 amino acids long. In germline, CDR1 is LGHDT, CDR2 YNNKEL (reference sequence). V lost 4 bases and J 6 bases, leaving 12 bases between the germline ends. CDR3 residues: CASSRPGQSGELFF. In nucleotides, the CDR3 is TGTGCCAGCAGCCGGCCTGGACAGTCCGGGGAGCTGTTTTTT. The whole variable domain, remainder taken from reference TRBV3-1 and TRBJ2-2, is DTAVSQTPKYLVTQMGNDKSIKCEQNLGHDTMYWYKQDSKKFLKIMFSYNNKELIINETVPNRFSPKSPDKAHLNLHINSLELGDSAVYFCASSRPGQSGELFFGEGSRLTVL.

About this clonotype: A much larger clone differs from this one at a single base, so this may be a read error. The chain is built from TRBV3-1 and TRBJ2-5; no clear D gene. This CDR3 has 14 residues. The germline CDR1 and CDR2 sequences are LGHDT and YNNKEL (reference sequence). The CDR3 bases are TGTGCCAGCAGCCAGTCGAAAGCGCAAGAGTCCCAGTACTTC. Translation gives CASSQSKAQESQYF.

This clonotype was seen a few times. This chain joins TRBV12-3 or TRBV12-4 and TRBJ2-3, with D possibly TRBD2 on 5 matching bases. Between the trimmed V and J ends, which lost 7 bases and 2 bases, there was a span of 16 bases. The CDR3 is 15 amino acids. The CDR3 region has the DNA TGTGCCAGCATTACGGACGGCGGGTACACAGATACGCAGTATTTT. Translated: CASITDGGYTDTQYF.

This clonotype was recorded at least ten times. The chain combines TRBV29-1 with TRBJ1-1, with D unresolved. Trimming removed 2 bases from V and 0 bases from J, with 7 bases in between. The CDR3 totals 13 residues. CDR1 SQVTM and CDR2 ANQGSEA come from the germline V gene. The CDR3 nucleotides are TGCAGCGTTGAAAGGGTCTTGAACACTGAAGCTTTCTTT. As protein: CSVERVLNTEAFF.

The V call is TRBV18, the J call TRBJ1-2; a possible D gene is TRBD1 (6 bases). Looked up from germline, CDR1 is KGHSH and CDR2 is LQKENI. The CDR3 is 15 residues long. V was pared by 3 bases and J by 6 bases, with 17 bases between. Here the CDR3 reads CASSPLPGEFNGYTF. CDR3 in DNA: TGTGCCAGCTCACCTCTACCAGGGGAATTCAATGGCTACACCTTC.

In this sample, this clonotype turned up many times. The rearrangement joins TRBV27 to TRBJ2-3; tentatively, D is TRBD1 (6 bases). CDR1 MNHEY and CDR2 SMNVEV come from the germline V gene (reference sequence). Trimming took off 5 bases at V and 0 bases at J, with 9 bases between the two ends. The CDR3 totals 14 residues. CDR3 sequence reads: CASSLGQSTDTQYF. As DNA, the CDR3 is TGTGCCAGCAGTCTCGGACAGAGCACAGATACGCAGTATTTT.

Written as DNA, the CDR3 is TGTGCCAGCAGCTCGGCCCCCCTAGGGCCCCAATCACAAGAGACCCAGTACTTC. Encoded protein: CASSSAPLGPQSQETQYF. The chain uses TRBV7-9 and TRBJ2-5; D gene uncertain. Trimming stripped 4 bases from V and 2 bases from J, with 23 bases between. Germline V gives CDR1 SEHNR, CDR2 FQNEAQ (reference sequence). The CDR3 consists of 18 residues.

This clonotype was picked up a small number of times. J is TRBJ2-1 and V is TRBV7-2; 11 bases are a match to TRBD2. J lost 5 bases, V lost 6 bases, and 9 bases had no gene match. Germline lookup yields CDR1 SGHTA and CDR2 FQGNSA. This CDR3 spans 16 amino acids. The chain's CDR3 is CASSRSGGALDNEQFF. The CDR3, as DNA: TGTGCCAGCAGTCGTAGCGGGGGGGCTTTGGACAATGAGCAGTTCTTC.

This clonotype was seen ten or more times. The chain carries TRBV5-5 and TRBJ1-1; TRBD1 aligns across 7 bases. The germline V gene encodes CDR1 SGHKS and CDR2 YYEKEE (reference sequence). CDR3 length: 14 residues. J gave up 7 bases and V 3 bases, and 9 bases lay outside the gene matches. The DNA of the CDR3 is TGTGCCAGCAGCTGGGCCGGGACAGAACGTGAAGCTTTCTTT. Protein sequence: CASSWAGTEREAFF. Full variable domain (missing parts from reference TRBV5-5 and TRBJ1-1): DAGVTQSPTHLIKTRGQQVTLRCSPISGHKSVSWYQQVLGQGPQFIFQYYEKEERGRGNFPDRFSARQFPNYSSELNVNALLLGDSALYLCASSWAGTEREAFFGQGTRLTVV.

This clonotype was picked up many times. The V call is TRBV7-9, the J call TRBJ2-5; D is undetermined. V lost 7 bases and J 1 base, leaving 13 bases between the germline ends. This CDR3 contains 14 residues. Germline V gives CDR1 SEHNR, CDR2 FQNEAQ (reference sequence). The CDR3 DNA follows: TGTGCCAGCACCCGGAACAGTCTCCAAGAGACCCAGTACTTC. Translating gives CASTRNSLQETQYF.